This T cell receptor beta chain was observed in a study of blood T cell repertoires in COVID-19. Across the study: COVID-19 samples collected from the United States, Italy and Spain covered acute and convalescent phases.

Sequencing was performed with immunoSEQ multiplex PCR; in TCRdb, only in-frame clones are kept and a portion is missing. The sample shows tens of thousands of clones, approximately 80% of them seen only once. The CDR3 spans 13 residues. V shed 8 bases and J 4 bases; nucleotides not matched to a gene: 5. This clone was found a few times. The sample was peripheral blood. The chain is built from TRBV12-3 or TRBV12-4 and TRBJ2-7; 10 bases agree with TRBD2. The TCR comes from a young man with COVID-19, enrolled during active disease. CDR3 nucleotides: TGTGCCAGCGGGACTAGCGTCTCGTACGAGCAGTACTTC. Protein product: CASGTSVSYEQYF.